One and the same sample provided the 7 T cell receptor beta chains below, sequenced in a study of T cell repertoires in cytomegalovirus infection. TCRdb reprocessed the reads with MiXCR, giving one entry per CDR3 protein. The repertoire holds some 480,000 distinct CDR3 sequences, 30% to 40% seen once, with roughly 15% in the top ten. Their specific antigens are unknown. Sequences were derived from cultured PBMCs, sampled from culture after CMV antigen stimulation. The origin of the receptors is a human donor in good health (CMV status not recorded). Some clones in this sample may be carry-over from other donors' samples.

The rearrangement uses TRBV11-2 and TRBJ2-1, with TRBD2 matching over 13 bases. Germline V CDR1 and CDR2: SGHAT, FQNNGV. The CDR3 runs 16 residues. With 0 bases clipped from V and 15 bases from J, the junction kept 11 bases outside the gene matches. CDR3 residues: CASSLDIGTSGIGGFF. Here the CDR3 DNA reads TGTGCCAGCAGCTTAGATATCGGGACTAGCGGGATAGGCGGGTTCTTC.

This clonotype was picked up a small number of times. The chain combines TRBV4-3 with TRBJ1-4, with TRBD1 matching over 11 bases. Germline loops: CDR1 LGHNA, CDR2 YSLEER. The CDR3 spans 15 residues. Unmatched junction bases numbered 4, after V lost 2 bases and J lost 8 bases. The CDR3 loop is CASSQLDRGREKLFF. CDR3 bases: TGCGCCAGCAGCCAATTGGACAGGGGGCGAGAAAAACTGTTTTTT.

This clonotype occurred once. The CDR3 DNA is TGCGCCAGCAGCCCCCTCTGGGGGGAGCTGTTTTTT. Translation gives CASSPLWGELFF. The chain joins TRBV4-1 to TRBJ2-2, with no clear D. Looked up from germline, CDR1 is MGHRA and CDR2 is YSYEKL. The CDR3 has 12 amino acids. V dropped 4 bases and J dropped 8 bases, with 8 bases sitting between them.

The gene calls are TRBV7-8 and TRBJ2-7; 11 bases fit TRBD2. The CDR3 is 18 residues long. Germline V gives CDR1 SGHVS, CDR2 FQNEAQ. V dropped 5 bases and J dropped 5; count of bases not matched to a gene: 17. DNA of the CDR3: TGTGCCAGCAGCCTCTCAAAACTAGCGGGAGTTGCGCCCCACGAGCAGTACGTC. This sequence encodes CASSLSKLAGVAPHEQYV.

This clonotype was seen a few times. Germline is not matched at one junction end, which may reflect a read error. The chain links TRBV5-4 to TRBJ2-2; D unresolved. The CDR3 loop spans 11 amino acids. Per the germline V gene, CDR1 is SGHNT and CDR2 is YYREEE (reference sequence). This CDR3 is CAGSGPGELFF. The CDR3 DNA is TGTGCCGGCAGTGGCCCCGGGGAGCTGTTTTTT.

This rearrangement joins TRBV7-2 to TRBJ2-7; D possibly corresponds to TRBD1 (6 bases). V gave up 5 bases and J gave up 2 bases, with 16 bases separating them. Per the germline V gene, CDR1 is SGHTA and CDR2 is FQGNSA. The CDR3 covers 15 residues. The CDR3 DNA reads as TGTGCCAGCAGCCAGTGGGGCCAGGGGCCCTACGAGCAGTACTTC. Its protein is CASSQWGQGPYEQYF. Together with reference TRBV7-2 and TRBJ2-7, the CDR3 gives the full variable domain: GAGVSQSPSNKVTEKGKDVELRCDPISGHTALYWYRQSLGQGLEFLIYFQGNSAPDKSGLPSDRFSAERTGGSVSTLTIQRTQQEDSAVYLCASSQWGQGPYEQYFGPGTRLTVT.

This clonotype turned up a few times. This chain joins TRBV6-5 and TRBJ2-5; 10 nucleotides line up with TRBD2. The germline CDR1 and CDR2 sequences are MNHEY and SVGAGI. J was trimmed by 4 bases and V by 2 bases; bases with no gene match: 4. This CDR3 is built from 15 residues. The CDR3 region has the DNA TGTGCCAGCAGTTACACTAGCGGGATTGCAGAGACCCAGTACTTC. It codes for CASSYTSGIAETQYF.